Each of the 10 T cell receptor beta chains below was sequenced from the same sample in a study of CD8 T cells in ankylosing spondylitis. TCRdb re-analysed the 5' RACE reads in MiXCR, keeping a single row per CDR3 protein. The sample carries 200,000 to 250,000 distinct CDR3 sequences, 7% to 8% recorded once. Their cognate antigens are unknown. General study findings and limits: Ankylosing spondylitis blood appeared to carry a characteristic TCR beta motif of several highly homologous variants.

Specimen: blood, either unsorted or a sorted T cell fraction (not recorded which). The receptors originated from a male donor with ankylosing spondylitis.

Ten or more counts support this clonotype. The gene calls are TRBV7-9 and TRBJ2-3; no definite D call. CDR1 is SEHNR, CDR2 FQNEAQ, per germline (reference sequence). The germline V and J ends were trimmed by 1 base and 2 bases, with 16 bases remaining between them. This CDR3 has 17 residues. The CDR3 is CASSLDRGFGATDTQYF. The CDR3 DNA reads as TGTGCCAGCAGCTTAGATCGCGGCTTCGGCGCCACAGATACGCAGTATTTT.

This clonotype was counted at least ten times. The J gene is TRBJ2-1, the V gene TRBV4-1; TRBD2 matches at 8 bases. V lost 0 bases to trimming and J lost 2 bases; unmatched junction nucleotides: 9. Looked up from germline, CDR1 is MGHRA and CDR2 is YSYEKL. The CDR3 covers 18 residues. The CDR3 here is CASSQDRPSGRTYNEQFF. CDR3 coding DNA: TGCGCCAGCAGCCAAGATAGGCCTAGCGGGCGAACCTACAATGAGCAGTTCTTC.

The V call is TRBV6-5, the J call TRBJ2-7; 10 positions agree with TRBD2. Germline V gene sequence: CDR1 MNHEY, CDR2 SVGAGI. The CDR3 runs to 18 residues. V gave up 0 bases and J gave up 2 bases; unmatched junction bases: 10. The CDR3 bases are TGTGCCAGCAGTTACTCGATGGCCCCCAGCGGGAGGGCCTACGAGCAGTACTTC. Its protein product is CASSYSMAPSGRAYEQYF.

V and J are TRBV7-2 and TRBJ2-1; 12 bases are shared with TRBD2. The CDR3 totals 19 residues. V trimming: 0 bases; J trimming: 1 base; junction bases outside the gene matches: 7. Germline CDR1 SGHTA, CDR2 FQGNSA. The CDR3 loop reads CASSLAMASGGASYNEQFF. Here the CDR3 DNA reads TGTGCCAGCAGCTTAGCAATGGCTAGCGGGGGGGCGTCCTACAATGAGCAGTTCTTC.

This chain joins TRBV7-9 and TRBJ2-1, with 10 bases identical to TRBD2. This CDR3 comprises 14 residues. Germline values: CDR1 SEHNR, CDR2 FQNEAQ (reference sequence). Trimming at V came to 8 bases and at J to 11 bases, leaving 12 bases not matched to a gene. CDR3 sequence (DNA): TGTGCCAGCTCTTTAAGCGGGAGGGGGATGCAGCAGTTCTTC. It yields the protein CASSLSGRGMQQFF.

The chain couples TRBV12-3 or TRBV12-4 to TRBJ2-7; D uncertain. The CDR3 is 13 residues long. V dropped 3 bases and J dropped 2 bases, with 8 bases sitting between them. Here the CDR3 DNA reads TGTGCCAGCAGTTTTGCGCCCGCCTACGAGCAGTACTTC. Its protein is CASSFAPAYEQYF.

This chain links TRBV7-6 with TRBJ2-4; no firm D call. The CDR3 has 13 residues. V lost 5 bases, J lost 14 bases, and 19 bases lay in between. Germline loops: CDR1 SGHVS, CDR2 FNYEAQ. The CDR3 loop is CASSRVELGVKYF. Written as DNA, the CDR3 is TGTGCCAGCAGCCGAGTGGAGCTAGGAGTCAAGTACTTC.

This clonotype was counted between two and nine times. The J gene is TRBJ1-5, the V gene TRBV7-8; D is unclear. CDR3 length: 14 residues. CDR1 is SGHVS and CDR2 is FQNEAQ in the germline V gene. V shed 5 bases and J shed 7 bases, with 15 bases lying between them. The CDR3 region is CASSPPRVDQPQHF. The CDR3 DNA sequence: TGTGCCAGCAGCCCCCCAAGGGTGGACCAGCCCCAGCATTTT. Combining the CDR3 with reference TRBV7-8 and TRBJ1-5 gives the whole variable domain GAGVSQSPRYKVAKRGQDVALRCDPISGHVSLFWYQQALGQGPEFLTYFQNEAQLDKSGLPSDRFFAERPEGSVSTLKIQRTQQEDSAVYLCASSPPRVDQPQHFGDGTRLSIL.

This clonotype was seen ten or more times. The chain joins TRBV24-1 to TRBJ2-2; D may be TRBD1 (6 bases). The CDR3 runs 16 residues. Germline CDR1 and CDR2: KGHDR and SFDVKD. Between the trimmed V and J ends, which lost 4 bases and 1 base, there was a span of 12 bases. This chain's CDR3 is CATSEPDSLNTGELFF. The CDR3 bases are TGTGCCACCAGTGAACCGGACAGCCTGAACACCGGGGAGCTGTTTTTT.

This clonotype appeared many times. The rearrangement links TRBV3-1 to TRBJ2-7, with D unclear. The CDR3 sequence is 11 residues long. V was cut by 5 bases and J by 7 bases, with 9 bases left in between. Germline V gives CDR1 LGHDT, CDR2 YNNKEL (reference sequence). CDR3 sequence: CASSSPGEQYF. CDR3 bases: TGTGCCAGCAGCAGCCCCGGGGAGCAGTACTTC.